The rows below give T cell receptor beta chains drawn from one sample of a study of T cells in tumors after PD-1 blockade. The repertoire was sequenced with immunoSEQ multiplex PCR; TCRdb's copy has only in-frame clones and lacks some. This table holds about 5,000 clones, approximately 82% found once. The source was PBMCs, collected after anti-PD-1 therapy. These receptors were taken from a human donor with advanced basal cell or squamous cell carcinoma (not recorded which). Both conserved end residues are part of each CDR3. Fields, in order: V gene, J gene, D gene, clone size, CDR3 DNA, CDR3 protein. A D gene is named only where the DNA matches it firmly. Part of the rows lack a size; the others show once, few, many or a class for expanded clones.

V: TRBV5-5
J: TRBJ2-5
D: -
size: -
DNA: TGTGCCAGCAGCTTTAACAAAGAAAACCAAGAGACCCAGTACTTC
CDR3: CASSFNKENQETQYF

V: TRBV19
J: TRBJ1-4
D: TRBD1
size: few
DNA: TGTGCCAGTAGTACAACAGGGGGCGGCGCAACTAATGAAAAACTGTTTTTT
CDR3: CASSTTGGGATNEKLFF

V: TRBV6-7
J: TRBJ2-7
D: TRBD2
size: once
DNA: TGTGCCAGCAGTTCTAGCGGGGGGGAATACGAGCAGTACTTC
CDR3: CASSSSGGEYEQYF

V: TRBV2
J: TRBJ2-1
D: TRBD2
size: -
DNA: TGTGCCAGCATCGGAGGGCGGGGGGCCAACAATGAGCAGTTCTTC
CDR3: CASIGGRGANNEQFF

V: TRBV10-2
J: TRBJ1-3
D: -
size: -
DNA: TGCGCCAGCAGTGACAGGAACTCCGGAAACACCATATATTTT
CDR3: CASSDRNSGNTIYF

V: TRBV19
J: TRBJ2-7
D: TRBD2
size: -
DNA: TGTGCCAGTAGTTCAGCGGGGGGCTACGAGCAGTACTTC
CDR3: CASSSAGGYEQYF

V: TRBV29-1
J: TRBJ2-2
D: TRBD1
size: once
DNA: TGCAGCGTTGGGACAGGGGGAAGCACCGGGGAGCTGTTTTTT
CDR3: CSVGTGGSTGELFF

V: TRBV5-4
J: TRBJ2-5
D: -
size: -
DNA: TGTGCCAGCAGCTTGGAAGGACACCGACCCGAGACCCAGTACTTC
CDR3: CASSLEGHRPETQYF

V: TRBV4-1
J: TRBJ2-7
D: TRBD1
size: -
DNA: TGCGCCAGCAGCCAAGACCCGGGACAGGGGTTTTACGAGCAGTACTTC
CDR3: CASSQDPGQGFYEQYF

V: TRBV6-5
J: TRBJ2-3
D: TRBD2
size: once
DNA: TGTGCCAGCAGCCGTGTGATCGGGGGGACAGATACGCAGTATTTT
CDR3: CASSRVIGGTDTQYF

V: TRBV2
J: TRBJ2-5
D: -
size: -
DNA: TGTGCCAGCAGTGCTGTCCTGACAGAGTACCAAGAGACCCAGTACTTC
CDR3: CASSAVLTEYQETQYF

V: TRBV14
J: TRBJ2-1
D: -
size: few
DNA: TGTGCCAGCAGCCAAGTTTATGGGGCTGGTGAGCAGTTCTTC
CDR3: CASSQVYGAGEQFF

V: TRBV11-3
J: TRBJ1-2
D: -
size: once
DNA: TGTGCCAGCAGCTTAGATCCCGGTTTCGGACGTGGGGACTATGGCTACACCTTC
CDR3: CASSLDPGFGRGDYGYTF

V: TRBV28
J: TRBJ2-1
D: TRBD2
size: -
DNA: TGTGCCAGCAGTTTATTCGGGGGGACCTACAATGAGCAGTTCTTC
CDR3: CASSLFGGTYNEQFF

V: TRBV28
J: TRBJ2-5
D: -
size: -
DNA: TGTGCCATCCTAGGGGGGGCGAGGGAGACCCAGTACTTC
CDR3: CAILGGARETQYF

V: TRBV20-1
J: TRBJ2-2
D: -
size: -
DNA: TGCAGTGCTAGTTCTCGGACAGTAACCGGGGAGCTGTTTTTT
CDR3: CSASSRTVTGELFF

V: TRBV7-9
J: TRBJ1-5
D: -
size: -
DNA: TGTGCCAGGAGAGGGAGGGATAGCAATCAGCCCCAGCATTTT
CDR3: CARRGRDSNQPQHF

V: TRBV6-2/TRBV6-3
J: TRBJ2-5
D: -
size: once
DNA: TGTGCCAGCAGTTATGGAGGGATTGGGACCCAGTACTTC
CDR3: CASSYGGIGTQYF

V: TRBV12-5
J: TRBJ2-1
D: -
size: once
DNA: TGTGCTAGTGTTCCCGGGCAGACCTACAATGAGCAGTTCTTC
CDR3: CASVPGQTYNEQFF

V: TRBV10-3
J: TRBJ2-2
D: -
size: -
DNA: TGTGCCATCAGTGAGCCAGCCCCATCGGCCGGGGAGCTGTTTTTT
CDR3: CAISEPAPSAGELFF

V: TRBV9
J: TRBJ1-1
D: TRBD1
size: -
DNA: TGTGCCAGCAGCGAGGAGTCGGGACAGGGTCTAACTGAAGCTTTCTTT
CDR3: CASSEESGQGLTEAFF

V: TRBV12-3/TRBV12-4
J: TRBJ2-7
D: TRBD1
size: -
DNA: TGTGCCAGCAGTCCAGGACAGGGGGCGGACTCAATCTTC
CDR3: CASSPGQGADSIF

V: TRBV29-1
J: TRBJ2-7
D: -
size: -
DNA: TGCAGCGTTGAAGCTACCTCAGGGAGAAGGGAGCAGTACTTC
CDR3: CSVEATSGRREQYF

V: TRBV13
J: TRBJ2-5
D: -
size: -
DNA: TGTGCCAGCAGCCCGGCAGGCCAAGAGACCCAGTACTTC
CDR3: CASSPAGQETQYF

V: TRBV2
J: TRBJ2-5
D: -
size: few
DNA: TGTGCCAGCAGTGAATTCGGGGACTGGGGCAGCGTGACCCAGTACTTC
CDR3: CASSEFGDWGSVTQYF

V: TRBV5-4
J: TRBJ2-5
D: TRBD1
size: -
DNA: TGTGCCAGCAGCGACGGGGACAGGGTAGAGACCCAGTACTTC
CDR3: CASSDGDRVETQYF

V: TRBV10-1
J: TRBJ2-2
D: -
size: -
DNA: TGCGCCAGCAGTAAGAGAGGGTTCGGGGAGCTGTTTTTT
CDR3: CASSKRGFGELFF

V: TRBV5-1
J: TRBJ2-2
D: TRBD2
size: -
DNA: TGCGCCAGCAGCTTGGCAGGGACTAAGAACACCGGGGAGCTGTTTTTT
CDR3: CASSLAGTKNTGELFF

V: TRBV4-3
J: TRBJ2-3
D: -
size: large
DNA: TGCGCCAGCAGTCAACTCCTGGGGGATACGCAGTATTTT
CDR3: CASSQLLGDTQYF

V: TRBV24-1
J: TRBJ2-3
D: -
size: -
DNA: TGTGCCACCAGTGATTTGGGTCAGGGGATTTCCACAGATACGCAGTATTTT
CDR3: CATSDLGQGISTDTQYF

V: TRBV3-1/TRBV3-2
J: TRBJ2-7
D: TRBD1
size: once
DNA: TGTGCCAGCAGCCGAGACCTCCGGGACAGGCCATACTTC
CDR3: CASSRDLRDRPYF

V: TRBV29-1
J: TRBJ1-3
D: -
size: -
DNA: TGCAGCGTTGAAGAAACCGGAGGACAGTACTCTGGAAACACCATATATTTT
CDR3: CSVEETGGQYSGNTIYF